These 29 T cell receptor beta chains originate from one sample sequenced in a study of T cells in Graves' hyperthyroidism and ophthalmopathy. TCR beta CDR3 regions were amplified from RNA transcripts. First-round RT-PCR targeting the TCR CDR3 was performed with the HTBI primer set. TCRdb passed the multiplex PCR reads through MiXCR, listing each CDR3 protein once. The table has fewer than 300,000 distinct CDR3 sequences, approximately 16% seen once. Sequencing was carried out using blood. The receptors come from a woman aged 50 to 60 with Graves' hyperthyroidism that later progressed to Graves' ophthalmopathy.

J is TRBJ2-7 and V is TRBV20-1, with 10 bases lining up with TRBD1. V trimming: 5 bases; J trimming: 3 bases; junction bases outside the gene matches: 13. The CDR3 is 16 residues long. Germline V gene sequence: CDR1 DFQATT, CDR2 SNEGSKA (reference sequence). The CDR3 is CSADRDRGKPYYEQYF. In DNA, the CDR3 is TGCAGTGCTGACCGGGACAGGGGAAAACCCTACTACGAGCAGTACTTC.

The sample holds many counts of this clonotype. The chain combines TRBV27 with TRBJ1-5, with TRBD1 as a possible D gene (5 bases). The germline gives CDR1 MNHEY, CDR2 SMNVEV (reference sequence). The CDR3 extends over 13 amino acids. The V end lost 4 bases, the J end lost 6 bases, and 10 bases lay between the germline ends. The DNA for the CDR3 is TGTGCCAGCAGTTGGGGCTCCACTCAGCCCCAGCATTTT. It encodes CASSWGSTQPQHF.

The rearrangement links TRBV3-1 to TRBJ2-3; unclear D gene. Trimming shortened V by 1 base and J by 4 bases, and 3 bases separated the two germline ends. CDR3 size: 12 residues. CDR1 and CDR2 from the germline V gene are LGHDT and YNNKEL (reference sequence). This CDR3 is CASSQVADTQYF. The CDR3 DNA follows: TGTGCCAGCAGCCAAGTTGCAGATACGCAGTATTTT.

This clonotype has only a few counts. The gene calls are TRBV7-9 and TRBJ1-1; 8 bases fit TRBD1. CDR3 length: 14 residues. CDR1 and CDR2 from the germline V gene are SEHNR and FQNEAQ (reference sequence). Losses at the gene ends were 5 bases for V and 4 bases for J; bases not matched to a gene: 6. The CDR3 sequence is CASSDWTGSTEAFF. CDR3 DNA sequence: TGTGCCAGCAGCGATTGGACAGGGAGCACTGAAGCTTTCTTT.

The chain has TRBV9 and TRBJ1-2; D is perhaps TRBD1 (5 bases). V lost 3 bases to trimming and J lost 8 bases, with 14 bases between them. Germline-derived CDR1 and CDR2 are SGDLS and YYNGEE. The CDR3 is made up of 13 amino acids. This chain's CDR3 is CASSAPLGDGYTF. The CDR3, as DNA: TGTGCCAGCAGCGCCCCTTTGGGGGACGGCTACACCTTC. The whole variable domain, filled in from reference TRBV9 and TRBJ1-2, reads DSGVTQTPKHLITATGQRVTLRCSPRSGDLSVYWYQQSLDQGLQFLIQYYNGEERAKGNILERFSAQQFPDLHSELNLSSLELGDSALYFCASSAPLGDGYTFGSGTRLTVV.

This clonotype was recorded at least ten times. V and J are TRBV6-1 and TRBJ1-2; D perhaps matches TRBD1 (5 bases). The V end was cut by 6 bases, the J end by 4 bases, with 15 bases between. Per germline, CDR1 MNHNS and CDR2 SASEGT. The length of the CDR3 is 14 residues. The CDR3 region is CASRRSDGTYGYTF. The CDR3 coding sequence is TGTGCCAGCAGACGATCTGACGGGACCTATGGCTACACCTTC.

This clonotype has ten or more counts. V gene TRBV30 combines with J gene TRBJ2-7; 7 bases fit TRBD2. V shed 5 bases and J 1 base; nucleotides not matched to a gene: 8. This CDR3 spans 14 amino acids. Germline CDR1 is GTSNPN and CDR2 is SVGIG (reference sequence). The CDR3 nucleotides read TGTGCCTGGGTACGTGGCGGGAGTTCCTACGAGCAGTACTTC. Its translation is CAWVRGGSSYEQYF.

This chain connects TRBV5-1 to TRBJ1-2; 7 bases agree with TRBD1. There are 15 residues in the CDR3. In germline, CDR1 is SGHRS, CDR2 YFSETQ. Trimming removed 3 bases from V and 4 bases from J; junction bases left unmatched: 9. This CDR3 reads CASSSNTGVGYGYTF. For the CDR3, the DNA is TGCGCCAGCAGCTCGAATACAGGGGTGGGCTATGGCTACACCTTC.

The CDR3 nucleotides read TGTGCCAGCGGGTGCGGTCAGCCCCAGCATTTT. Translated, it gives CASGCGQPQHF. The V gene is TRBV7-9, the J gene TRBJ1-5; D is undetermined. Trimming pared 8 bases from V and 6 bases from J, leaving 8 bases between. The CDR3 has 11 amino acids. Looked up from germline, CDR1 is SEHNR and CDR2 is FQNEAQ (reference sequence).

As DNA, the CDR3 is TGTGCCAGCAGCCTAACCGGGACAGCCTATGGCTACACCTTC. Translated: CASSLTGTAYGYTF. The genes are TRBV11-3 and TRBJ1-2, with 7 bases matching TRBD1. The V gene end was trimmed by 5 bases and the J gene end by 4 bases; junction bases not matched to a gene: 7. Germline V gene data show CDR1 as SGHNT and CDR2 as YENEEA. This CDR3 has 14 residues.

The sample holds a few counts of this clonotype. This chain uses TRBV5-1 with TRBJ2-2; no clear D gene. The CDR3 has 13 residues. Trimming pared 3 bases from V and 4 bases from J, leaving 7 bases between. Germline assignment: CDR1 SGHRS and CDR2 YFSETQ. The CDR3 bases are TGCGCCAGCAGCTCCGGATCCACCGGGGAGCTGTTTTTT. It translates to CASSSGSTGELFF.

This clonotype was seen repeatedly, ten times or more. The chain has TRBV5-8 and TRBJ1-5; D is unclear. The CDR3 has 14 residues. The ends were cut back, 0 bases at V and 3 bases at J, with 7 bases in the middle. Germline CDR1 is SGHTS and CDR2 is YDEGEE. CDR3 in DNA: TGTGCCAGCAGCTTGGAAGGGCTCAATCAGCCCCAGCATTTT. This encodes CASSLEGLNQPQHF.

The chain has TRBV5-5 and TRBJ2-1, with D possibly TRBD1 on 8 matching bases. The CDR3 totals 16 residues. Germline values: CDR1 SGHKS, CDR2 YYEKEE (reference sequence). V shed 4 bases and J shed 10 bases, with 24 bases lying between them. The CDR3 DNA sequence: TGTGCCAGCAGCCAGGGGGCGGGAGCAGGGTTAGCAGAGCAGTTCTTC. Translation: CASSQGAGAGLAEQFF.

Ten or more counts support this clonotype. The V call is TRBV18, the J call TRBJ1-2; tentative D call: TRBD1 (5 bases). The ends were cut back, 2 bases at V and 4 bases at J, with 11 bases in the middle. This CDR3 region has 14 residues. Germline loops: CDR1 KGHSH, CDR2 LQKENI. CDR3 sequence (DNA): TGTGCCAGCTCACCAACCAAACAGGTCTATGGCTACACCTTC. Amino acids: CASSPTKQVYGYTF. The complete variable domain, with remaining parts taken from reference TRBV18 and TRBJ1-2, reads NAGVMQNPRHLVRRRGQEARLRCSPMKGHSHVYWYRQLPEEGLKFMVYLQKENIIDESGMPKERFSAEFPKEGPSILRIQQVVRGDSAAYFCASSPTKQVYGYTFGSGTRLTVV.

Remarks on this clonotype: One base away lies a much larger clone, so this may be a sequencing read error. The V gene is TRBV30, the J gene TRBJ1-1; tentatively, D is TRBD1 (5 bases). Per the germline V gene, CDR1 is GTSNPN and CDR2 is SVGIG (reference sequence). V was pared by 3 bases and J by 7 bases, with 21 bases between. The CDR3 has 15 amino acids. The CDR3 DNA reads as TGTGCCTGGAGAGGTGTTTGGGGACGCTCGTTTGAAGCTTTCTTT. Translated, it gives CAWRGVWGRSFEAFF.

This clonotype was picked up many times. The gene calls are TRBV5-1 and TRBJ1-1, with no clear D. V lost 4 bases to trimming and J lost 4 bases, with 8 bases between them. CDR1 is SGHRS and CDR2 is YFSETQ in the germline V gene. This CDR3 is built from 12 residues. The CDR3 sequence: CASSTASTEAFF. The CDR3 coding sequence is TGCGCCAGCAGCACAGCGAGCACTGAAGCTTTCTTT.

This clonotype has only a few counts. The chain carries TRBV24-1 and TRBJ2-5; D remains unclear. The CDR3 covers 13 residues. In germline, CDR1 is KGHDR, CDR2 SFDVKD. V was clipped by 5 bases and J by 5 bases, with 11 bases between them. In nucleotides, the CDR3 is TGTGCCACCAGTGGAGTAAGGTGGGAGACCCAGTACTTC. It yields the protein CATSGVRWETQYF.

This clonotype was counted many times. The CDR3 sequence is CSARQTGGPYEQYF. The CDR3 DNA is TGCAGTGCTCGGCAGACGGGAGGGCCCTACGAGCAGTACTTC. This chain uses TRBV20-1 with TRBJ2-7, with 8 nucleotides matching TRBD2. The ends lost 5 bases at V and 2 bases at J; junction bases unmatched: 8. In germline, CDR1 is DFQATT, CDR2 SNEGSKA (reference sequence). This CDR3 comprises 14 residues.

This clonotype has ten or more counts. This chain links TRBV5-1 with TRBJ1-2; perhaps TRBD1 as D (5 bases). V was cut by 4 bases and J by 4 bases, with 17 bases left in between. Germline-derived CDR1 and CDR2 are SGHRS and YFSETQ. The length of the CDR3 is 15 residues. CDR3 coding DNA: TGCGCCAGCAGCCCTGAGGCCGGGACCGCCTATGGCTACACCTTC. This codes for CASSPEAGTAYGYTF.

The sample holds many counts of this clonotype. The CDR3 sequence is CSAPGTMYGMNEQYF. For the CDR3, the DNA is TGCAGTGCTCCAGGAACTATGTACGGCATGAACGAGCAGTACTTC. The chain carries TRBV20-1 and TRBJ2-7; D unresolved. The CDR3 runs to 15 residues. The V end lost 5 bases, the J end lost 5 bases, and 22 bases lay between the germline ends. The V gene's germline CDR1 is DFQATT and CDR2 SNEGSKA (reference sequence).

The chain is built from TRBV28 and TRBJ2-4, with 7 positions matching TRBD2. The J call may be wrong; the DNA end is better matched by TRBJ2-5. Looked up from germline, CDR1 is MDHEN and CDR2 is SYDVKM. The CDR3 sequence is 14 residues long. DNA of the CDR3: TGTGCCAGCAGTCGACGACTAGCTGTGAAGACCCAGTACTTC. This codes for CASSRRLAVKTQYF.

This clonotype was found many times. The CDR3 sequence: CASSLRGAGGPHEQFF. The CDR3 nucleotides are TGTGCCAGCAGTTTAAGAGGCGCGGGAGGGCCCCATGAGCAGTTCTTC. The chain carries TRBV28 and TRBJ2-1; 9 nucleotides agree with TRBD2. This CDR3 spans 16 amino acids. From germline, CDR1 is MDHEN and CDR2 SYDVKM. V shed 2 bases and J 8 bases; nucleotides not matched to a gene: 10.

This clonotype occurred once. This may arise from a read error, as a much more abundant clone is one base away. CDR3: CASGLFLVETQYF. For the CDR3, the DNA is TGTGCCAGCGGGCTGTTTTTAGTGGAGACCCAGTACTTC. The V gene is TRBV6-1, the J gene TRBJ2-5; D is ambiguous. Trimming left V 8 bases short and J 5 bases short, with 15 bases between. The CDR3 consists of 13 residues. The germline gives CDR1 MNHNS, CDR2 SASEGT.

Many counts were recorded for this clonotype. The gene calls are TRBV2 and TRBJ2-5, with 9 nucleotides matching TRBD2. The junction had 7 bases not matched to a gene; V was cut back by 10 bases and J by 1 base. The germline CDR1 and CDR2 sequences are SNHLY and FYNNEI. The CDR3 has 14 residues. The CDR3 DNA follows: TGTGCCACCAAAGGACTAGCGAGCCAAGAGACCCAGTACTTC. Its protein product is CATKGLASQETQYF. The whole variable domain, filled in from reference TRBV2 and TRBJ2-5, reads EPEVTQTPSHQVTQMGQEVILRCVPISNHLYFYWYRQILGQKVEFLVSFYNNEISEKSEIFDDQFSVERPDGSNFTLKIRSTKLEDSAMYFCATKGLASQETQYFGPGTRLLVL.

This clonotype showed up many times. The gene calls are TRBV2 and TRBJ2-7; D ambiguous. In germline, CDR1 is SNHLY, CDR2 FYNNEI. The ends were cut back, 3 bases at V and 2 bases at J, with 11 bases in the middle. This CDR3 has 14 amino acids. The CDR3 DNA reads TGTGCCAGCAGTGACCCACGACGGACCTACGAGCAGTACTTC. Its protein product is CASSDPRRTYEQYF.

This clonotype came up many times. The gene calls are TRBV12-3 or TRBV12-4 and TRBJ2-5; possibly TRBD1 or TRBD2 for D (6 bases each). CDR3 length: 14 amino acids. Trimming pared 3 bases from V and 2 bases from J, leaving 10 bases between. The CDR3 is CASSFGGHQETQYF. The CDR3, as DNA: TGTGCCAGCAGTTTCGGGGGACATCAAGAGACCCAGTACTTC.

This clonotype has ten or more counts. V and J are TRBV7-9 and TRBJ1-1; D might be TRBD1 (5 bases). V was trimmed by 5 bases and J by 3 bases, leaving 13 bases between them. CDR3 size: 14 residues. Germline CDR1 is SEHNR and CDR2 is FQNEAQ (reference sequence). This CDR3 reads CASSPWTRDTEAFF. CDR3 nucleotide sequence: TGTGCCAGCAGCCCCTGGACCAGGGACACTGAAGCTTTCTTT.

This clonotype was counted many times. The chain carries TRBV6-1 and TRBJ2-1; D remains ambiguous. CDR3 size: 14 residues. Germline CDR1 reads MNHNS; CDR2 reads SASEGT. V lost 5 bases, J lost 5 bases, and 13 bases lay in between. The CDR3 DNA reads as TGTGCCAGCAGTAGTACTCTAACGAACAATGAGCAGTTCTTC. It specifies CASSSTLTNNEQFF.

In this sample, this clonotype turned up many times. This chain connects TRBV20-1 to TRBJ2-5; tentatively, D is TRBD2 (5 bases). This CDR3 contains 15 residues. The germline CDR1 and CDR2 sequences are DFQATT and SNEGSKA (reference sequence). Trimming shortened V by 1 base and J by 2 bases, and 14 bases separated the two germline ends. CDR3 sequence reads: CSARVASQLQETQYF. In DNA form, the CDR3 reads TGCAGTGCTAGAGTAGCGTCCCAGCTTCAAGAGACCCAGTACTTC.